This T cell receptor beta chain was sequenced during a study of TIL therapy for anti-PD-1-resistant metastatic lung cancer (dated by TCRdb to about 2021). As for the study more broadly: Tumors were harvested before any PD-1/PD-L1 blockade; patients then received nivolumab, and those progressing received lymphodepletion, expanded TIL infusion and IL-2. Among the enrolled patients, the median age was 54 years (range roughly 35-75), and the median tumor PD-L1 proportion score was roughly 6%. Most of the cohort had lung adenocarcinoma, including a few EGFR-mutant tumors and two ALK-rearranged tumors, and half of the patients were either current or former smokers. Across the cohort, whole-exome sequencing showed a median non-synonymous tumor mutation burden of 1.5 mutations per megabase. Tumor and peripheral blood T cell receptor beta sequencing was used to track clonotypes across tumor, expanded TIL product and serial blood samples.

Note on this clone: The antigen it recognizes is unknown. No clone much larger than this one lies a single base away; base qualities are absent.

This specimen's time point label, interpreted: pre-treatment sample, taken before nivolumab and TIL therapy. Between October 2017 and 2020, a dual-center phase I trial enrolled adults who had stage 4 NSCLC. The samples were obtained from a phase I trial that was single-arm and open-label and tested tumor-infiltrating lymphocyte therapy combined with nivolumab in advanced non-small cell lung cancer. Blood mononuclear cells from EDTA tubes were separated on a Ficoll gradient and snap-frozen as pellets, and DNA was extracted from the cells using a Qiagen mini-prep kit. TCR beta CDR3 regions were amplified from genomic DNA with the immunoSEQ v3 hsTCRB kit using bias-controlled multiplex PCR. TCR libraries were sequenced on an Illumina NextSeq 500 to approximately 2 million read pairs for survey level or roughly 4.5-6.5 million for deep level. The paper's data handling went like this. V, D and J genes were assigned, non-productive sequences were removed, and clonality was reported by immunoSEQ Analyzer software. Repertoires of infused TIL and blood were compared using productive Simpson clonality and the Morisita overlap index of productive TRB rearrangements. Absolute clonotype counts in blood were estimated as lymphocyte count times CD3+ fraction times the clone's productive frequency. TCRdb took over this immuneACCESS table, retaining in-frame rearrangements with V and J assigned. Such tables are incomplete; in checked studies, under half of the missing clones stem from an unresolved V gene, and the remainder is unexplained. V and J calls and clone size follow that table, whereas D and trimming were derived from the DNA. The sample table lists around 50,000 clones, 73% of them with a count of one. About 2% of the sample is in the top ten clones.

On the study overall, not on this receptor specifically: Clonotypes from the infused TIL partially replaced the baseline peripheral repertoire and then declined over months, and persistence showed no apparent association with response. The cohort was highly selected, including more treatment-naive, never-smoker and oncogene-addicted patients than is typical, which limits generalizability. The study protocol defined all tumor marker inferences as exploratory.

The TCR comes from a person aged 25-85 years with non-small cell lung cancer. The specimen was blood, collected at baseline.

The CDR3 amino acid sequence is: CASIARRAFF. DNA sequence: TGTGCCAGCATTGCGCGACGCGCTTTCTTT. In this chain, TRBV28 is recombined with TRBJ1-1, with an unclear D gene assignment. The germline V gene gives CDR1 as MDHEN and CDR2 as SYDVKM. The CDR3 has 10 amino acids, counting the end cysteine and phenylalanine. The CDR3 DNA has 30 bases and is translated from base 1. V loses 7 bases of germline sequence and J loses 11 bases, and the interval between the two ends is 11 bases.